A selection of T cell receptor beta chains follows, all from one sample in a study of shared clonotypes between healthy human individuals. Assay: immunoSEQ multiplex PCR; the TCRdb copy retains only in-frame clones and omits some. The sample carries 550,000 to 700,000 clones, 73% recorded once. The material sequenced was memory CD4+ T cells sorted from blood. The source is a young woman in good health. Each CDR3 is given with its conserved first and last residue. The D gene is left open where the match is weak. Clone size, where shown, is once, few, many, or a class for clones that have expanded.

D,V,J,size,DNA,CDR3
TRBD2,TRBV4-2,TRBJ2-7,-,TGTGCCAGCAGCCAGAGTACCGGGACTACCTCTGGCTACGAGCAGTACTTC,CASSQSTGTTSGYEQYF
TRBD1,TRBV29-1,TRBJ1-5,-,TGCAGCGTCCGGACAGGGGGTATCAATCAGCCCCAGCATTTT,CSVRTGGINQPQHF
-,TRBV6-1,TRBJ2-5,-,TGTGCCAGCAGTGCAATGAATAGTGGGGTTGAGACCCAGTACTTC,CASSAMNSGVETQYF
-,TRBV29-1,TRBJ1-1,many,TGCAGCGTTGGGCGGGAGGGGAACACTGAAGCTTTCTTT,CSVGREGNTEAFF
-,TRBV19,TRBJ2-7,-,TGTGCCAGTAGTATAGGAGCGTCCCCCTCCTACGAGCAGTACTTC,CASSIGASPSYEQYF
-,TRBV7-9,TRBJ1-2,-,TGTGCCAGCAGCTTAGAATTGGGCTATGGCTACACCTTC,CASSLELGYGYTF
-,TRBV28,TRBJ1-2,-,TGTGCCAGCAGGACGACAGCCTCGGTCTATGGCTACACCTTC,CASRTTASVYGYTF
TRBD1,TRBV4-1,TRBJ2-2,-,TGCGCCAGCAGCCCCGCGAGGACAGGGGAAACCGGGGAGCTGTTTTTT,CASSPARTGETGELFF
TRBD2,TRBV5-4,TRBJ2-7,-,TGTGCCAGCAGCTTGGGTGGGTCTAGCGGGATGAGCGAGCAGTACTTC,CASSLGGSSGMSEQYF
-,TRBV2,TRBJ1-5,-,TGTGCCAGCAGTACACAGGTCTATCAGCCCCAGCATTTT,CASSTQVYQPQHF
TRBD1,TRBV10-1,TRBJ1-2,many,TGCGCCAGCAGTGCCGTCCCAAAACAGGGGCCCAGCTATGGCTACACCTTC,CASSAVPKQGPSYGYTF
TRBD2,TRBV28,TRBJ2-7,once,TGTGCCAGCAGTTCCAGAGGAGCGGGAGGCCACGAGCAGTACTTC,CASSSRGAGGHEQYF
TRBD1,TRBV27,TRBJ2-7,-,TGTGCCAGCAGTCCTCCGGGGCAGGGGGCATACGAGCAGTACTTC,CASSPPGQGAYEQYF